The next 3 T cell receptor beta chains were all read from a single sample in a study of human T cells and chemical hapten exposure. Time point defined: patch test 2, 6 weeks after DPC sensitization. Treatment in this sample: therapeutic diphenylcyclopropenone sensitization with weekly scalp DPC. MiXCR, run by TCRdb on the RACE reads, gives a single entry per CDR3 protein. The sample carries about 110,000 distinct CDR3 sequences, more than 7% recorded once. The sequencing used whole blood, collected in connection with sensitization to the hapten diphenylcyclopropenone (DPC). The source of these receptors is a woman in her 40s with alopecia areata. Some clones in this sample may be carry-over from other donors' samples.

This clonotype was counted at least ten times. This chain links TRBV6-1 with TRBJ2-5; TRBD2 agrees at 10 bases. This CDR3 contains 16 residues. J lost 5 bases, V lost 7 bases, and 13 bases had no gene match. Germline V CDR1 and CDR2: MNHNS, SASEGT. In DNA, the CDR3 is TGTGCCAGCACTCAGCGGGGGGGCGCCCAGCGGGAGACCCAGTACTTC. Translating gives CASTQRGGAQRETQYF.

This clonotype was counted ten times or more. The CDR3 DNA reads as TGTGCCAGCAGCTTAGCGCGGCATTACGAGCAGTACTTC. Its translation: CASSLARHYEQYF. V usage is TRBV7-6 and J usage is TRBJ2-7, with D unclear. The CDR3 extends over 13 amino acids. Per the germline V gene, CDR1 is SGHVS and CDR2 is FNYEAQ. V gave up 0 bases and J gave up 4 bases, with 7 bases separating them.

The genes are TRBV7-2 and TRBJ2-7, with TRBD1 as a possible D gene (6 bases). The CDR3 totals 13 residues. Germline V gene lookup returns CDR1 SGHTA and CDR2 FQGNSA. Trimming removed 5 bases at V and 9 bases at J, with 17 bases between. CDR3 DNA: TGTGCCAGCAGCATCCTCGACCTGGGGGCGCAGTACTTC. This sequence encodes CASSILDLGAQYF. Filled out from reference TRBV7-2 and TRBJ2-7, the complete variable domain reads GAGVSQSPSNKVTEKGKDVELRCDPISGHTALYWYRQSLGQGLEFLIYFQGNSAPDKSGLPSDRFSAERTGGSVSTLTIQRTQQEDSAVYLCASSILDLGAQYFGPGTRLTVT.